This is a list of T cell receptor beta chains from one sample in a study of T cell responses to AZD1222 COVID-19 vaccine. Sequenced by immunoSEQ multiplex PCR; TCRdb stores in-frame clones only, minus some. The sample has roughly 55,000 clones, nearly 90% seen once; the top ten hold under 5%. The sample consisted of peripheral blood, taken on day 0 of AZD1222 vaccination. The receptors shown here come from an adult in good health. Each CDR3 is given with its conserved first and last residue. Size is stated for part of the rows, as once, few or many counts, or as a class when the clone is expanded.

V	size	J	CDR3
TRBV19	NA	TRBJ1-5	CASRPLSNQPQHF
TRBV7-2	NA	TRBJ1-4	CASSPGSSSNEKLFF
TRBV12-3/TRBV12-4	NA	TRBJ1-6	CASRSGGNSPLHF
TRBV5-6	NA	TRBJ1-6	CASSLAGGARNSPLHF
TRBV6-4	few	TRBJ2-1	CASSDSEQFF
TRBV7-8	NA	TRBJ2-5	CASSRGGGGQETQYF
TRBV4-1	NA	TRBJ1-4	CASSQVGGRGEKLFF
TRBV10-3	NA	TRBJ2-2	CAISEWGANTGELFF
TRBV6-2/TRBV6-3	NA	TRBJ2-1	CASSYSGLAGVLNEQFF
TRBV7-2	NA	TRBJ2-7	CASSLGSGGYEQYF
TRBV7-9	once	TRBJ2-2	CASTRTDTGELFF
TRBV28	NA	TRBJ1-3	CASSSGVLSGNTIYF
TRBV11-2	few	TRBJ1-5	CASSPGTVTNQPQHF
TRBV19	NA	TRBJ2-1	CASKKGDEQFF
TRBV13	NA	TRBJ2-5	CASSLEGAQETQYF
TRBV7-9	NA	TRBJ2-7	CASSLGPDRGHDEQYF
TRBV4-3	NA	TRBJ1-6	CASSQDLADRGRSPLHF
TRBV29-1	NA	TRBJ2-4	CSAASRFAKNIQYF
TRBV6-5	NA	TRBJ2-7	CASSYWAGQGEEQYF
TRBV10-2	NA	TRBJ2-2	CASSDGSGGITPSPGELFF
TRBV5-8	NA	TRBJ1-6	CASSPRTGRSSPLHF
TRBV5-6	NA	TRBJ2-7	CASSLGWTGGSYEQYF
TRBV7-2	NA	TRBJ2-7	CASMIQAGDYEQYF
TRBV7-9	NA	TRBJ1-1	CASSPLAGGTSTEAFF
TRBV19	NA	TRBJ1-2	CASSTTHGVNYGYTF
TRBV7-2	NA	TRBJ1-1	CASSLRGAMVNTEAFF
TRBV25-1	NA	TRBJ2-1	CASSGQGSYNEQFF
TRBV3-1/TRBV3-2	NA	TRBJ1-1	CASSLLTGDTEAFF
TRBV5-1	NA	TRBJ2-1	CASRNPSRRTLYNEQFF
TRBV19	NA	TRBJ1-4	CASSIGVAPEKLFF
TRBV2	NA	TRBJ2-5	CASRMEETQYF
TRBV6-6	NA	TRBJ2-7	CASSYQRGSYEQYF
TRBV19	once	TRBJ2-6	CASKDGGTGANVLTF
TRBV6-2/TRBV6-3	once	TRBJ1-1	CASSSQGAVAEAFF
TRBV19	NA	TRBJ1-2	CASSAGTGADYGYTF
TRBV13	NA	TRBJ2-2	CASSFRASGGNTGELFF
TRBV7-9	NA	TRBJ2-7	CASNPLKGTGVLYEQYF
TRBV27	NA	TRBJ1-5	CASSYSIPDPRPQHF
TRBV6-5	NA	TRBJ2-2	CASSYALRAGELFF
TRBV15	once	TRBJ1-5	CATSTRTGGDQPQHF
TRBV5-4	NA	TRBJ2-3	CASSGRQGSTDTQYF
TRBV5-1	NA	TRBJ1-3	CASSLGSTGNTIYF
TRBV18	NA	TRBJ1-1	CASSPIEVQGGMNTEAFF
TRBV6-1	NA	TRBJ1-5	CASSEVRRQVGVQPQHF
TRBV7-2	NA	TRBJ2-3	CASSPSGTSGGPPYF
TRBV19	NA	TRBJ2-5	CASSIFAQETQYF
TRBV30	NA	TRBJ1-6	CAWSPLAGGGNSPLHF
TRBV19	NA	TRBJ1-1	CASSIATGLNTEAFF